The 2 T cell receptor beta chains presented below share a single source sample, sequenced in a study of blood T cell repertoires in COVID-19. Sequenced by immunoSEQ multiplex PCR; TCRdb stores in-frame clones only, minus some. The sample includes about 360,000 clones, 75% to 90% of them seen just once. The sequencing sample was made of peripheral blood. The origin of the receptors is a woman aged 60 to 75 with COVID-19, enrolled during active disease.

The V call is TRBV7-9, the J call TRBJ1-5; tentatively, D is TRBD1 (6 bases). CDR1 is SEHNR, CDR2 FQNEAQ, per germline (reference sequence). This CDR3 comprises 13 residues. Trimming pared 4 bases from V and 4 bases from J, leaving 8 bases between. This CDR3 reads CASSSQGNQPQHF. CDR3 coding DNA: TGTGCCAGCAGCTCCCAGGGGAATCAGCCCCAGCATTTT.

The rearrangement joins TRBV5-6 to TRBJ2-3, with D tentatively TRBD2 (5 bases). Germline CDR1 SGHDT, CDR2 YYEEEE. The CDR3 contains 16 residues. V was trimmed by 4 bases and J by 5 bases, leaving 20 bases between them. The CDR3 DNA sequence: TGTGCCAGCAGCCGAAGGAATATACCCGGAGGAGATACGCAGTATTTT. Amino acids: CASSRRNIPGGDTQYF.